This TCR beta chain was sequenced during a study of cytomegalovirus exposure and HLA in healthy donors. Study results and caveats: Usually a TCR sequence was rare, but some public TCRs were found in many donors.

Here immunoSEQ multiplex PCR was the method, and the copy in TCRdb shows in-frame clones only, minus some. The sample consists of roughly 95,000 clones, around 84% of them appearing once. Details on this clone: Its antigen is unknown.

Germline loops: CDR1 SEHNR, CDR2 FQNEAQ (reference sequence). J was trimmed by 9 bases and V by 0 bases; bases with no gene match: 2. This CDR3 is built from 13 residues. The sequence came from a man aged 18 to 30 in good health and CMV-seropositive. Sequencing input: PBMCs. V gene TRBV7-9 combines with J gene TRBJ2-1; 7 positions match TRBD2. This CDR3 is CASSLAGGSEQFF. In DNA, the CDR3 is TGTGCCAGCAGCTTAGCGGGCGGGAGTGAGCAGTTCTTC.